This entry lists 5 T cell receptor beta chains sequenced from one sample in a study of response to subunit inactivated influenza vaccine. TCRdb independently ran MiXCR on the RT-PCR reads; one entry per CDR3 protein. The sample lists a few hundred thousand distinct CDR3 sequences; 9.5% to 15% were seen once. This specimen consisted of non-naive T cells sorted from PBMCs, obtained around 14 days before vaccination. The receptors stem from a man aged 45 to 65 who received an inactivated influenza vaccine.

The V and J genes are TRBV6-6 and TRBJ1-2; 9 bases map to TRBD1. The trim removed 5 bases at V and 7 bases at J, leaving 5 bases unmatched. CDR3 length equals 13 residues. Germline V CDR1 and CDR2: MNHNY, SVGAGI (reference sequence). The CDR3 DNA follows: TGTGCCAGCAGTCCGGGGACAGGGTTTGGCTACACCTTC. Encoded protein: CASSPGTGFGYTF.

This clonotype has at least ten counts. The J gene is TRBJ2-5, the V gene TRBV5-1; the D gene is possibly TRBD1 (6 bases). The CDR3 length is 14 residues. V dropped 0 bases and J dropped 9 bases, with 15 bases sitting between them. Germline assignment: CDR1 SGHRS and CDR2 YFSETQ. CDR3 sequence (DNA): TGCGCCAGCAGCTTGGATATACAGGGTGGATCCCAGTACTTC. Its translation is CASSLDIQGGSQYF.

This clonotype was seen a handful of times. The chain uses TRBV4-3 and TRBJ1-1; 7 nucleotides match TRBD1. With 4 bases clipped from V and 3 bases from J, the junction kept 8 bases outside the gene matches. From germline, CDR1 is LGHNA and CDR2 YSLEER. The CDR3 totals 15 residues. The CDR3 nucleotides are TGCGCCAGCAGCCGCAGTTGGCAGGGGGACACTGAAGCTTTCTTT. This gives the protein CASSRSWQGDTEAFF.

The V gene is TRBV5-5, the J gene TRBJ2-3; the D gene could be TRBD1 or TRBD2 (5 bases each). The ends were cut back, 4 bases at V and 3 bases at J, with 12 bases in the middle. The CDR3 loop spans 14 amino acids. Germline CDR1 and CDR2: SGHKS and YYEKEE (reference sequence). The CDR3 reads CASSMAWGTDTQYF. In nucleotides, the CDR3 is TGTGCCAGCAGCATGGCGTGGGGGACAGATACGCAGTATTTT.

This clonotype was seen many times. V is TRBV14 and J is TRBJ1-2, with D possibly TRBD1 on 6 matching bases. The ends were cut back, 4 bases at V and 4 bases at J, with 16 bases in the middle. Germline CDR1 and CDR2: SGHDN and FVKESK. The CDR3 loop spans 15 amino acids. The CDR3 is CASSLNRAPSYGYTF. For the CDR3, the DNA is TGTGCCAGCAGCCTAAACAGGGCACCGAGCTATGGCTACACCTTC. Looking up the rest from reference TRBV14 and TRBJ1-2 gives the full variable domain: EAGVTQFPSHSVIEKGQTVTLRCDPISGHDNLYWYRRVMGKEIKFLLHFVKESKQDESGMPNNRFLAERTGGTYSTLKVQPAELEDSGVYFCASSLNRAPSYGYTFGSGTRLTVV.